Each of the 9 T cell receptor beta chains below was sequenced from the same sample in a study of spatial heterogeneity in lung cancer. TCRdb redid the calling of the 5' RACE reads with MiXCR, one entry per CDR3 protein. The sample yields under 14,000 distinct CDR3 sequences, 24% seen once. Time point meaning: sample taken at primary tumor resection. Material for sequencing was whole RNA from tumor, nontumor lung or frozen PBMC, left unsorted. This specimen was PBMCs, taken at surgery. Receptors originate from a female donor with early-stage non-small cell lung cancer.

This clonotype turned up a few times. The V and J genes are TRBV7-9 and TRBJ2-1, with 9 bases matching TRBD1. The CDR3 sequence is 16 residues long. V shed 6 bases, J shed 1 base, and the junction held 7 bases outside the gene matches. The germline V gene has CDR1 SEHNR and CDR2 FQNEAQ (reference sequence). CDR3 sequence: CASSSRQGGSYNEQFF. For the CDR3, the DNA is TGTGCCAGCAGTTCCAGACAGGGGGGATCCTACAATGAGCAGTTCTTC.

This clonotype was counted many times. The rearrangement links TRBV29-1 to TRBJ1-2; D is possibly TRBD1 (6 bases). The CDR3 extends over 15 amino acids. Germline CDR1 reads SQVTM; CDR2 reads ANQGSEA. V lost 5 bases and J 4 bases, leaving 20 bases between the germline ends. The CDR3: CSVPRGGAARYGYTF. The CDR3 DNA reads as TGCAGCGTTCCCCGAGGGGGGGCTGCCCGCTATGGCTACACCTTC.

This clonotype is labeled medium-sized. V gene TRBV28 combines with J gene TRBJ2-7; weak D call: TRBD2 (5 bases). The CDR3 has 11 residues. Trimming pared 5 bases from V and 7 bases from J, leaving 9 bases between. Per germline, CDR1 MDHEN and CDR2 SYDVKM. CDR3: CASSDGEEQYF. The CDR3 DNA is TGTGCCAGCAGTGACGGGGAGGAGCAGTACTTC.

The chain recombines TRBV12-3 or TRBV12-4 with TRBJ2-3; 14 bases match TRBD2. Trimming cost V 6 bases and J 3 bases; bases outside gene matches: 5. This CDR3 has 16 amino acids. CDR3 amino acids: CASRTGLAGATDTQYF. The CDR3, as DNA: TGTGCCAGCAGAACGGGACTAGCGGGAGCGACAGATACGCAGTATTTT.

This clonotype is labeled medium-sized. The genes are TRBV4-3 and TRBJ2-7; 12 nucleotides match TRBD1. J gave up 5 bases and V 4 bases, and 9 bases lay outside the gene matches. The CDR3 loop spans 16 amino acids. The V gene's germline CDR1 is LGHNA and CDR2 YSLEER. The CDR3 DNA sequence: TGCGCCAGCAGCCGCACAACCGGGACAGGGGGCCACGAGCAGTACTTC. Amino acids: CASSRTTGTGGHEQYF.

The chain joins TRBV10-1 to TRBJ2-3; perhaps TRBD1 as D (8 bases). CDR1 WNHNN and CDR2 SYGVQD come from the germline V gene (reference sequence). The CDR3 sequence is 18 residues long. The V end was cut by 3 bases, the J end by 0 bases, with 19 bases between. CDR3 DNA: TGCGCCAGCAGTGATTTACCGACAGGGGACTATAGCACAGATACGCAGTATTTT. As protein: CASSDLPTGDYSTDTQYF.

In its sample, this clonotype was seen a few times. The chain uses TRBV18 and TRBJ2-1, with TRBD2 matching over 11 bases. The V gene end was trimmed by 2 bases and the J gene end by 4 bases; junction bases not matched to a gene: 7. Germline loops: CDR1 KGHSH, CDR2 LQKENI. CDR3 size: 17 residues. This chain's CDR3 is CASSPGSGTSGYNEQFF. The DNA of the CDR3 is TGTGCCAGCTCACCAGGTTCCGGGACTAGCGGATACAATGAGCAGTTCTTC.

This clonotype was recorded at least ten times. J is TRBJ2-2 and V is TRBV5-1; the match to TRBD2 covers 9 bases. V lost 2 bases and J lost 6; bases outside the gene matches: 5. The CDR3 length is 15 residues. The V gene's germline CDR1 is SGHRS and CDR2 YFSETQ. The CDR3 spells CASSLQAGGSGELFF. The CDR3 DNA sequence: TGCGCCAGCAGCTTACAAGCGGGAGGATCCGGGGAGCTGTTTTTT.

This clonotype occurred a few times. The V gene is TRBV7-2, the J gene TRBJ2-1; 11 bases agree with TRBD1. The V gene end was trimmed by 5 bases and the J gene end by 4 bases; junction bases not matched to a gene: 4. The CDR3 is made up of 15 amino acids. In germline, CDR1 is SGHTA, CDR2 FQGNSA. As DNA, the CDR3 is TGTGCCAGCAGCATCGGGACAGGGGGGTACAATGAGCAGTTCTTC. Protein sequence: CASSIGTGGYNEQFF.